Below, 20 T cell receptor beta chains from the same sample are listed, as sequenced in a study of patients and donors after allogeneic stem cell transplantation. Via MiXCR, TCRdb re-called the RT-PCR reads, giving one row per CDR3 protein. In the table there are approximately 410,000 distinct CDR3 sequences, roughly 16% of which are singletons. Sequencing was done on a sample of blood, either unsorted or a sorted T cell fraction (not recorded which). The receptor set was obtained from a human donor who was either an allogeneic HSCT recipient or a stem cell or donor lymphocyte infusion donor (not recorded which). It is not recorded whose cells these are; they may come from a transplant donor.

This clonotype was observed a few times. The rearrangement links TRBV5-1 to TRBJ2-2; perhaps TRBD1 as D (6 bases). V dropped 7 bases and J dropped 0 bases, with 13 bases sitting between them. Germline CDR1 SGHRS, CDR2 YFSETQ. This CDR3 comprises 15 residues. The CDR3 sequence is CASGTQGANTGELFF. CDR3 sequence (DNA): TGCGCCAGCGGCACACAGGGAGCGAACACCGGGGAGCTGTTTTTT. The full variable domain, rest sourced from reference TRBV5-1 and TRBJ2-2, is KAGVTQTPRYLIKTRGQQVTLSCSPISGHRSVSWYQQTPGQGLQFLFEYFSETQRNKGNFPGRFSGRQFSNSRSEMNVSTLELGDSALYLCASGTQGANTGELFFGEGSRLTVL.

This clonotype was observed a few times. The chain combines TRBV7-8 with TRBJ1-5; D may be TRBD1 (5 bases). The CDR3 consists of 16 residues. V dropped 5 bases and J dropped 1 base, with 15 bases sitting between them. CDR1 is SGHVS and CDR2 is FQNEAQ in the germline V gene. CDR3 coding DNA: TGTGCCAGCAGCGGATCCTCCCGGGACAGCAATCAGCCCCAGCATTTT. It translates to CASSGSSRDSNQPQHF.

This clonotype was counted a few times. The J gene is TRBJ1-4, the V gene TRBV20-1, with 7 bases identical to TRBD1. Unmatched junction bases numbered 3, after V lost 1 base and J lost 7 bases. This CDR3 has 13 amino acids. From germline, CDR1 is DFQATT and CDR2 SNEGSKA (reference sequence). The CDR3 region has the DNA TGCAGTGCTAGAGGGGACAGCATTGAAAAACTGTTTTTT. It encodes CSARGDSIEKLFF.

This clonotype was seen a handful of times. CDR3 in DNA: TGTGCCAGCAGCCACAGGGCTTCGGTCAATGAGCAGTTCTTC. It translates to CASSHRASVNEQFF. The chain carries TRBV11-3 and TRBJ2-1; perhaps TRBD1 as D (6 bases). V was trimmed by 5 bases and J by 6 bases, leaving 14 bases between them. Per the germline V gene, CDR1 is SGHNT and CDR2 is YENEEA. This CDR3 is 14 amino acids long.

This clonotype occurred many times. The chain is built from TRBV12-3 or TRBV12-4 and TRBJ1-2, with 9 bases matching TRBD1. V lost 5 bases, J lost 5 bases, and 6 bases stayed unmatched. This CDR3 has 14 amino acids. The CDR3 region is CASSPQGARYGYTF. The CDR3 nucleotides are TGTGCCAGCAGTCCACAGGGGGCGCGGTATGGCTACACCTTC.

The sample holds a few counts of this clonotype. The V and J genes are TRBV5-1 and TRBJ2-1; D is possibly TRBD1 or TRBD2 (5 bases each). Trimming left V 2 bases short and J 6 bases short, with 6 bases between. The CDR3 spans 12 residues. CDR1 and CDR2 (germline): SGHRS, YFSETQ. The CDR3 loop reads CASSLGTNEQFF. In nucleotides, the CDR3 is TGCGCCAGCAGCTTAGGGACCAATGAGCAGTTCTTC.

This clonotype was seen more than once but under ten times. The chain recombines TRBV18 with TRBJ2-5, with a possible D match to TRBD1 (6 bases). The germline gives CDR1 KGHSH, CDR2 LQKENI. The CDR3 spans 16 residues. V lost 1 base and J lost 1, with 13 bases in between. CDR3 nucleotides: TGTGCCAGCTCACCACACCCAAGGACAGCCCAAGAGACCCAGTACTTC. Residues: CASSPHPRTAQETQYF.

This clonotype appeared a few times. V usage is TRBV5-1 and J usage is TRBJ1-6; D is unresolved. The CDR3 contains 14 residues. Trimming removed 4 bases at V and 8 bases at J, with 13 bases between. Germline CDR1 is SGHRS and CDR2 is YFSETQ. The CDR3 DNA is TGCGCCAGCAGCCAAGCGGGGAAGGATTCACCCCTCCACTTT. Amino acid sequence: CASSQAGKDSPLHF.

The rearrangement joins TRBV7-2 to TRBJ2-3, with D hard to call. CDR3 size: 16 residues. CDR1 and CDR2 (germline): SGHTA, FQGNSA. V lost 4 bases to trimming and J lost 0 bases, with 14 bases between them. This chain's CDR3 is CASSSGNTASTDTQYF. The CDR3 DNA is TGTGCCAGCAGCTCAGGCAATACCGCTAGCACAGATACGCAGTATTTT.

The table lists this clonotype with a few counts. The chain uses TRBV29-1 and TRBJ2-1, with D perhaps matching TRBD2 (5 bases). The germline V and J ends were trimmed by 4 bases and 9 bases, with 13 bases remaining between them. Germline CDR1 reads SQVTM; CDR2 reads ANQGSEA. There are 12 residues in the CDR3. Written as DNA, the CDR3 is TGCAGCGTTGTCAGCCTAGCTAGTGAGCAGTTCTTC. The encoded protein is CSVVSLASEQFF.

This clonotype was counted only a few times. V usage is TRBV20-1 and J usage is TRBJ1-2; D is unresolved. V lost 6 bases and J 1 base, leaving 9 bases between the germline ends. Germline assignment: CDR1 DFQATT and CDR2 SNEGSKA (reference sequence). This CDR3 is 12 amino acids long. In nucleotides, the CDR3 is TGCAGTGCCTTACTAAATAACTATGGCTACACCTTC. This encodes CSALLNNYGYTF.

This clonotype was recorded a few times. The rearrangement links TRBV7-9 to TRBJ2-2, with D hard to call. The CDR3 contains 14 residues. With 10 bases removed from V and 0 bases from J, the gap between germline ends came to 12 bases. Per the germline V gene, CDR1 is SEHNR and CDR2 is FQNEAQ (reference sequence). The CDR3 DNA reads TGTGCCAACGTTAGATTCGCGAACACCGGGGAGCTGTTTTTT. Translated: CANVRFANTGELFF. The whole variable domain, filled in from reference TRBV7-9 and TRBJ2-2, reads DTGVSQNPRHKITKRGQNVTFRCDPISEHNRLYWYRQTLGQGPEFLTYFQNEAQLEKSRLLSDRFSAERPKGSFSTLEIQRTEQGDSAMYLCANVRFANTGELFFGEGSRLTVL.

The chain uses TRBV6-2 or TRBV6-3 and TRBJ1-2; the D gene is possibly TRBD1 (6 bases). The V end lost 7 bases, the J end lost 7 bases, and 16 bases lay between the germline ends. CDR3 length equals 13 residues. Germline V gene sequence: CDR1 MNHEY, CDR2 SVGEGT. The CDR3, as DNA: TGTGCCAGCATACCAAACAGGGAGGCTGGCTACACCTTC. Translation: CASIPNREAGYTF.

This clonotype showed up many times. This chain uses TRBV12-3 or TRBV12-4 with TRBJ2-1; D perhaps matches TRBD1 (5 bases). Trimming left V 4 bases short and J 7 bases short, with 8 bases between. This CDR3 contains 12 residues. The CDR3 reads CASSSKGNEQFF. For the CDR3, the DNA is TGTGCCAGCAGTTCTAAGGGGAATGAGCAGTTCTTC.

This clonotype turned up a few times. CDR3 protein: CASSPTGGTAFEQYF. Written as DNA, the CDR3 is TGTGCCAGCAGCCCTACCGGGGGGACGGCCTTCGAGCAGTACTTC. The J gene is TRBJ2-7, the V gene TRBV9; 7 bases are a match to TRBD2. With V trimmed by 4 bases and J by 6 bases, 13 bases remained unmatched. CDR3 size: 15 residues. Germline lookup yields CDR1 SGDLS and CDR2 YYNGEE.

In its sample, this clonotype was seen a few times. The CDR3 reads CASSLDARANYGYTF. In DNA form, the CDR3 reads TGCGCCAGCAGCTTGGATGCTAGAGCTAACTATGGCTACACCTTC. The V call is TRBV5-1, the J call TRBJ1-2; no definite D call. The CDR3 consists of 15 residues. V shed 0 bases and J shed 0 bases, with 9 bases lying between them. CDR1 is SGHRS, CDR2 YFSETQ, per germline.

Note on this clonotype: A much bigger clone sits one base away, suggesting this may be a read error. The V call is TRBV12-3 or TRBV12-4, the J call TRBJ2-2, with D perhaps matching TRBD1 (5 bases). The CDR3 covers 15 residues. CDR3 DNA sequence: TGTTCCAGCAGTTTGTTGGACACAAACACCGGGGAGCTGTTTTTT. This translates into CSSSLLDTNTGELFF.

The chain combines TRBV12-3 or TRBV12-4 with TRBJ2-3, with D maybe TRBD2 (6 bases). The CDR3 length is 14 residues. Trimming took 6 bases from V and 7 from J, leaving 17 bases between them. For the CDR3, the DNA is TGTGCCAGCAGCTTTGGGGGGAGGAGAAATACGCAGTATTTT. Protein product: CASSFGGRRNTQYF.

This clonotype was seen at least ten times. The V gene is TRBV6-5, the J gene TRBJ2-3; D not certain. V shed 6 bases and J shed 1 base, with 11 bases lying between them. Germline values: CDR1 MNHEY, CDR2 SVGAGI. The CDR3 has 14 residues. CDR3: CASSYPGGTDTQYF. CDR3 nucleotides: TGTGCCAGCAGCTACCCCGGTGGCACAGATACGCAGTATTTT.

The chain uses TRBV2 and TRBJ2-2; no clear D. The germline V gene has CDR1 SNHLY and CDR2 FYNNEI. V gave up 7 bases and J gave up 1 base, with 13 bases separating them. This CDR3 is built from 15 residues. The CDR3 nucleotides read TGTGCCAGCAATTCCCGTCGATTGAACACCGGGGAGCTGTTTTTT. Its protein is CASNSRRLNTGELFF.